Described below is a single T cell receptor beta chain sequence and its context. Sequenced by immunoSEQ multiplex PCR; TCRdb stores in-frame clones only, minus some. The table lists about 230,000 clones, more than 80% of them singletons, with roughly 8% in the top ten. V was trimmed by 3 bases and J by 3 bases, leaving 15 bases between them. CDR1 is DFQATT, CDR2 SNEGSKA, per germline (reference sequence). The CDR3 consists of 15 residues. The data originate from a study of blood T cell repertoires in COVID-19. Study information: T cells, B-cell-depleted T cells, or PBMCs supplied cDNA or gDNA.

The material sequenced was peripheral blood. This sequence was found in a woman at least 80 years old with COVID-19, enrolled during active disease. The chain recombines TRBV20-1 with TRBJ1-5; D may be TRBD1 (5 bases). As DNA, the CDR3 is TGCAGTGCTAGTCAGGGTGGCACACACAATCAGCCCCAGCATTTT. Residues: CSASQGGTHNQPQHF.